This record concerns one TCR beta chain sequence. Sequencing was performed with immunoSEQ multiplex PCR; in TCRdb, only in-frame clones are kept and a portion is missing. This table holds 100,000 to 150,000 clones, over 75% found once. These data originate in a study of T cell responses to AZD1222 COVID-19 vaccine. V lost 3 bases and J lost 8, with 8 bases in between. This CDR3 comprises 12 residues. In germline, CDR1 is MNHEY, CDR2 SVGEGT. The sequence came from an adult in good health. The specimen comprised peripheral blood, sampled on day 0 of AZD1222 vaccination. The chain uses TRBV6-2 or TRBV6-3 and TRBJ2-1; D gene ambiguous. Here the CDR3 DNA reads TGTGCCAGCAGTTATGTACGCGATGAGCAGTTCTTC. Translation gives CASSYVRDEQFF.